This T cell receptor beta chain is drawn from a study of blood T cell repertoires in COVID-19 (dated by TCRdb to 2019 to 2021). Notes on the research overall: Samples covering the acute and convalescent phases of COVID-19 were provided by collaborators in the United States, Italy and Spain. The samples were drawn from two sources: the first 160 participants of the ongoing ImmuneRACE study, and 1,254 subjects contributed by 6 global collaborators. The repertoires were released in a freely available public database meant as a resource for research on the immune response to SARS-CoV-2. The sample metadata nearly always contained a de-identified subject ID, COVID-19 status, age in years and sex. The dataset comprised deeply sampled blood TCRbeta repertoires from subjects exposed to, actively infected with, or recovered from COVID-19. HLA class I and class II types, where available, came from metadata supplied by the sample provider rather than from assay-based typing. The prospective study material was composed of cDNA or gDNA derived from T cells, B-cell-depleted T cells, or PBMCs. Study-wide findings and limitations: How much clinical and demographic metadata was included differed by source and by participant, and the metadata was provided uncurated.

Worth noting for this clone: Its antigen remains unidentified. No qualities accompany the bases; no much larger clone lies one base away.

Whole blood was collected in K2EDTA tubes by collaborating institutions according to the institutions' own protocols. For TCRbeta analysis, collaborators shipped samples as frozen whole blood, isolated PBMCs, or DNA extracted from either of those sample types. V has 6 bases trimmed and J has 6 bases trimmed; junction bases matching no gene number 0. CDR1 MNHEY and CDR2 SVGAGI were looked up in the germline V gene. The CDR3 goes from the cysteine to the phenylalanine over 14 residues. Only the CDR3 region is kept as DNA, spanning 42 bases read in frame from base 1. The immunoSEQ Assay, a bias-controlled multiplex PCR, was used to amplify TCRbeta CDR3 regions from genomic DNA. The published analysis was carried out like this. Within the assay, amplification of reference gene primers was used to estimate how many nucleated cells each sample contained. To quantify the absolute abundance of each unique TCRbeta CDR3 rearrangement, sequence reads were collapsed and filtered. For each sample, productive Simpson clonality was calculated by taking the square root of Simpson's diversity index across productive rearrangements. Imported from immuneACCESS, the table was reduced by TCRdb to in-frame sequences with V and J called. These copies leave out some clones; in studies compared against another copy, an unresolved V gene accounts for under half, and the cause of the remainder is not known. From that table come the V and J calls and clone size; the DNA was used to work out D and trimming. In this sample the table shows some 87,000 clones, roughly 89% of which occur a single time. Under 3.5% of the sample belongs to the ten largest clones.

This sequence uses TRBV6-5 and TRBJ2-1; 15 bases in between match TRBD2. This clonotype was obtained from a woman in her seventies with acute or convalescent COVID-19. The specimen sequenced was peripheral blood. The sequenced DNA is TGTGCCAGCAGGGGACTAGCGGGGGGCAATGAGCAGTTCTTC. Its protein is CASRGLAGGNEQFF.